This TCR beta chain was observed in a study of blood T cells in healthy people across ages (dated by TCRdb to the mid-2010s). About the study as a whole: Template switching captured roughly one uniquely barcoded TCR beta cDNA molecule per two T cells in model experiments. Four age groups were formed from the donors: young (average approximately 16 years), middle-aged (approximately 40), aged (about 68) and long-lived (approximately 78). Donors of different ages were randomly distributed across sequencing lanes to avoid experimental bias. Using the same blood draw, the study looked at two additional independent replicas of 1 million unique cDNA reads for two donors, one aged 18 to 30 and the other aged 80 or older. Using deep sequencing normalized with unique cDNA molecular identifiers, the study measured how TCR beta repertoire diversity changes with age.

The library was made by 5' RACE. Sequencing took place on an Illumina HiSeq 2500. The second PCR ran for roughly 6 to 11 cycles and used a J-beta primer mix along with a sample-barcoded 5' primer. A template-switch 5' adaptor carrying 12 random nucleotides introduced a unique molecular identifier onto each TCR beta cDNA molecule. Each sample yielded at least 2.5 million CDR3-containing paired-end reads. First-strand cDNA synthesis was performed from all RNA using the Mint cDNA synthesis kit, with priming by a TRBC-specific oligonucleotide. After uracil-DNA glycosylase treatment, a first 18-cycle PCR used universal primers M1SS and BC2_uni_R on all cDNA. The source study handled its data this way. For normalization, 1 million high-quality reads, each with a distinct molecular identifier, were randomly selected from each sample. Reads with shared molecular identifiers were discarded instead of being binned into consensus sequences. MiTCR, with a Q25 quality threshold and the strictest error-elimination algorithm, was used for CDR3 identification, clonotype clustering and error correction. A nonparametric unseen species model using Euler transformation provided a lower-bound estimate of total TCR beta diversity. TCRdb trimmed public reads at Q25 via fastp, called clones via MiXCR and kept in-frame beta chains. One record per CDR3 amino acid sequence lists the most common genes and DNA. For this entry, the V and J calls and clone size follow TCRdb and not the study's own pipeline. In this sample the table shows some 550,000 distinct CDR3 sequences, about 45% of which occur a single time. The ten most abundant clones make up roughly 24% of the sample.

Concerning this clonotype: Its binding antigen is unknown. The input lacks base qualities; no much larger clone sits a single base away.

Donors were 39 systemically healthy Caucasian individuals from Russia aged 6 to 90 years. Approximately 9.3 milliliters of peripheral blood were drawn from each donor into EDTA-treated Vacutainer tubes. Ficoll-Paque density-gradient centrifugation was used to isolate PBMCs, with at least 6.5 million per sample. Total RNA was extracted from PBMCs with Trizol reagent, with at least 5 micrograms obtained per sample. For every donor, an aliquot of PBMCs went through flow cytometry to measure the percentages of naive CD45RAhigh/CD27high T cells. The germline V gene yields ENHRY for CDR1 and SYGVKD for CDR2. The CDR3 numbers 14 residues from cysteine through phenylalanine. Only the CDR3 DNA stays, 42 bases, in frame from base 1. Paper-wide results and their limitations: Total diversity estimates from one million sequenced T cells were considered lower bounds and underestimates. A strong correlation was found between observed TCR beta diversity and the percentage of naive T cells measured by flow cytometry. Bulk unsorted PBMC profiling prevented conclusive comparison of naive and antigen-experienced compartments. Observed TCR beta diversity per million T cells fell roughly linearly with age, and a significant reduction was already apparent by age about 36. Compared with the aged group, more naive CD4+ T cells, fewer expanded clones and increased TCR diversity were shown by the long-lived group, suggesting age selection. Because donor CMV infection status was unknown, age-related changes in expanded clonotypes were potentially confounded.

This sequence originates from a man older than 75 in good health. The receptor chain draws on TRBV10-3 and TRBJ2-7; the D call could be TRBD1 or TRBD2, with each sharing 5 bases. With the DNA end fitting TRBJ2-5 better, the J assignment may be wrong. Sequencing used blood. The nucleotide sequence reads as follows: TGTGCCATCAGTGAGTCAACGGGGCGGGAGACCCAGTACTTC. Translated, it gives CAISESTGRETQYF.